Listed here are 14 T cell receptor beta chains from one sample, sequenced in a study of T-cell memory formation after mild COVID-19. A single record per CDR3 protein comes from TCRdb applying MiXCR to the 5' RACE reads. The sample has about 360,000 distinct CDR3 sequences, approximately 15% seen once. The sample was PBMCs or a T cell subset sorted from them (not recorded which). The receptors here all came from a man between 18 and 29 years old who had mild COVID-19 (a few samples of this study predate the infection). Cell type and time point are not known.

This sequence joins TRBV6-2 or TRBV6-3 and TRBJ1-6; the match to TRBD1 covers 7 bases. With V trimmed by 6 bases and J by 14 bases, 16 bases remained unmatched. The CDR3 covers 15 residues. Germline assignment: CDR1 MNHEY and CDR2 SVGEGT. The CDR3 sequence: CASRQRTGPEGTLHF. Here the CDR3 DNA reads TGTGCCAGCAGACAACGGACAGGACCCGAGGGGACCCTCCACTTT.

This clonotype appeared many times. This rearrangement joins TRBV5-1 to TRBJ1-1; 7 nucleotides match TRBD1. The V and J ends lost 2 bases and 1 base, in that order; junction bases with no gene match: 5. Germline-derived CDR1 and CDR2 are SGHRS and YFSETQ. The length of the CDR3 is 15 residues. The DNA of the CDR3 is TGCGCCAGCAGCTTAGACAGGGCTAGGAACACTGAAGCTTTCTTT. It translates to CASSLDRARNTEAFF. Looking up the rest from reference TRBV5-1 and TRBJ1-1 gives the full variable domain: KAGVTQTPRYLIKTRGQQVTLSCSPISGHRSVSWYQQTPGQGLQFLFEYFSETQRNKGNFPGRFSGRQFSNSRSEMNVSTLELGDSALYLCASSLDRARNTEAFFGQGTRLTVV.

The V call is TRBV4-2, the J call TRBJ2-7, with D perhaps matching TRBD1 (5 bases). Trimming stripped 4 bases from V and 1 base from J, with 17 bases between. The CDR3 has 16 residues. Germline V gene data show CDR1 as LGHNA and CDR2 as YNFKEQ. The CDR3: CASSPRYRLQSYEQYF. CDR3 nucleotide sequence: TGTGCCAGCAGCCCGCGTTACAGGTTACAGTCCTACGAGCAGTACTTC.

Here the CDR3 DNA reads TGTGCCAGCAGCGTAGGACTTCTCACAGATACGCAGTATTTT. This gives the protein CASSVGLLTDTQYF. V is TRBV9 and J is TRBJ2-3; D is unresolved. Germline-derived CDR1 and CDR2 are SGDLS and YYNGEE. The CDR3 contains 14 residues. V lost 0 bases and J lost 2, with 7 bases in between.

This clonotype showed up just a few times. J is TRBJ2-1 and V is TRBV6-2 or TRBV6-3; TRBD2 matches 7 bases. With V trimmed by 8 bases and J by 7 bases, 17 bases remained unmatched. The germline V gene has CDR1 MNHEY and CDR2 SVGEGT. The CDR3 runs 16 residues. The CDR3 sequence: CASGRRFSGAPNEQFF. The CDR3 region has the DNA TGTGCCAGCGGGCGCCGATTCAGCGGGGCGCCGAATGAGCAGTTCTTC.

Only a few counts were recorded for this clonotype. The chain couples TRBV5-1 to TRBJ2-1, with TRBD2 identical over 7 bases. The germline V gene has CDR1 SGHRS and CDR2 YFSETQ. The CDR3 loop spans 17 amino acids. V lost 3 bases and J lost 1; bases outside the gene matches: 10. The CDR3 nucleotides are TGCGCCAGCAGCTCTGTGGTGGACGGGGGGTCCTACAATGAGCAGTTCTTC. This gives the protein CASSSVVDGGSYNEQFF.

The chain couples TRBV7-2 to TRBJ2-7; TRBD2 matches at 10 bases. V shed 6 bases and J 4 bases; nucleotides not matched to a gene: 9. This CDR3 is built from 15 residues. Germline assignment: CDR1 SGHTA and CDR2 FQGNSA. Here the CDR3 reads CASSPARAGGYEQYF. The CDR3 DNA sequence: TGTGCCAGCAGTCCTGCTAGAGCGGGGGGGTACGAGCAGTACTTC. Full variable domain (missing parts from reference TRBV7-2 and TRBJ2-7): GAGVSQSPSNKVTEKGKDVELRCDPISGHTALYWYRQSLGQGLEFLIYFQGNSAPDKSGLPSDRFSAERTGGSVSTLTIQRTQQEDSAVYLCASSPARAGGYEQYFGPGTRLTVT.

This clonotype showed up just a few times. V usage is TRBV2 and J usage is TRBJ2-1; D perhaps matches TRBD1 (6 bases). Deletions cut 6 bases from V and 5 bases from J, with 20 bases between. The CDR3 has 16 amino acids. CDR1 SNHLY and CDR2 FYNNEI come from the germline V gene. Here the CDR3 DNA reads TGTGCCAGCAGCCAATGGTTGGGGACAAAAAACAATGAGCAGTTCTTC. Its protein product is CASSQWLGTKNNEQFF.

This clonotype was picked up a small number of times. This sequence joins TRBV12-3 or TRBV12-4 and TRBJ2-1; weak D call: TRBD1 (7 bases). This CDR3 has 13 amino acids. V lost 2 bases and J 9 bases, leaving 11 bases between the germline ends. The CDR3 here is CASSLRGTVEQFF. The CDR3 DNA follows: TGTGCCAGCAGTTTACGCGGGACAGTTGAGCAGTTCTTC.

V gene TRBV4-1 combines with J gene TRBJ1-1; no clear D. Trimming pared 3 bases from V and 1 base from J, leaving 9 bases between. The germline CDR1 and CDR2 sequences are MGHRA and YSYEKL. The CDR3 has 14 residues. Here the CDR3 reads CASSHPGKNTEAFF. CDR3 nucleotide sequence: TGCGCCAGCAGCCACCCGGGTAAGAACACTGAAGCTTTCTTT.

This clonotype occurred a few times. CDR3 amino acids: CASSAGGTHSPLHF. CDR3 DNA sequence: TGTGCCAGCAGTGCCGGGGGCACTCATTCACCCCTCCACTTT. The chain combines TRBV6-1 with TRBJ1-6, with D perhaps matching TRBD1 (6 bases). The CDR3 spans 14 residues. V was shortened by 4 bases and J by 8 bases, with 12 bases between the two germline ends. Germline CDR1 is MNHNS and CDR2 is SASEGT.

This clonotype was detected ten times or more. The J gene is TRBJ2-2, the V gene TRBV5-5; the D gene is possibly TRBD2 (6 bases). The CDR3 covers 14 residues. CDR1 and CDR2 (germline): SGHKS, YYEKEE (reference sequence). V was clipped by 2 bases and J by 4 bases, with 9 bases between them. The CDR3 coding sequence is TGTGCCAGCAGCTTTGGGGGAGGCACCGGGGAGCTGTTTTTT. This sequence encodes CASSFGGGTGELFF.

This clonotype was seen a handful of times. V is TRBV5-1 and J is TRBJ2-2; 8 bases match TRBD1. The germline V gene encodes CDR1 SGHRS and CDR2 YFSETQ. J lost 9 bases, V lost 4 bases, and 11 bases had no gene match. The CDR3 has 15 amino acids. The CDR3 nucleotides are TGCGCCAGCAGCCCGGGACAGGTCGTCCATCGGGAGCTGTTTTTT. Translating it yields CASSPGQVVHRELFF.

The CDR3, as DNA: TGTGCCATCAGTGATATCGGGGGGCGCGACACTGAAGCTTTCTTT. Translated: CAISDIGGRDTEAFF. V usage is TRBV10-3 and J usage is TRBJ1-1; perhaps TRBD1 as D (6 bases). Deletions cut 3 bases from V and 3 bases from J, with 14 bases between. From germline, CDR1 is ENHRY and CDR2 SYGVKD. This CDR3 contains 15 residues.